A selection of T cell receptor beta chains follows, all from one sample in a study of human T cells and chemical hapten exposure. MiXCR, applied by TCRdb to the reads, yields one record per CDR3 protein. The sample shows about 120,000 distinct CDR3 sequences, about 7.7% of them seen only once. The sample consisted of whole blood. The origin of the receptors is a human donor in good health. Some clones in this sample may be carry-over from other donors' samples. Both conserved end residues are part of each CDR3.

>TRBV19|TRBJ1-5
CASSPDRGQVNQPQHF
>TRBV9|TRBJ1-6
CASSAVEGQGNSPLHF
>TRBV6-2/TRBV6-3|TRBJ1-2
CASSPQPKRYTF
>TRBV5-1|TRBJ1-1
CASSLSGVGIATEAFF
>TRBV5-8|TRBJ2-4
CASSLGGRKNIQYF
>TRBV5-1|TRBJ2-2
CASSARDRGNTGELFF
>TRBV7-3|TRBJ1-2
CASSLRGGYGYTF
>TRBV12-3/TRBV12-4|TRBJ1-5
CASSFWSGDNQPQHF
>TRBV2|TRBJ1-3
CASSEQALSGNTIYF
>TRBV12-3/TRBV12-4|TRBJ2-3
CASSGGGSASTDTQYF
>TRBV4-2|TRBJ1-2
CASSQTRRGIDRAYGYTF
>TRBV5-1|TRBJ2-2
CASSLAGAQTGELFF
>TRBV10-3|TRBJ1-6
CAISEGGNYNSPLHF
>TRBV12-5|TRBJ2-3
CASGFTTGKSDTQYF
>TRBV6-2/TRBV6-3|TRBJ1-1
CASSYSLREPEAFF
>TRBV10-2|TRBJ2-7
CATHSGTEYEQYF
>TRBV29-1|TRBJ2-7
CSVQGGSGRVYEQYF
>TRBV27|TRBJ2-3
CASSSGLTQYF
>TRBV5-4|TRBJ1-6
CASSAQGRDNSPLHF
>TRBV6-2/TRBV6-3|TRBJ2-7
CASSFSSYEQYF
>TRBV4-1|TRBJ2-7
CASSRIGQGSYEQYF
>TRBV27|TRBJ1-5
CASSLGTGRNQPQHF
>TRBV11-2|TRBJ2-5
CASSLRDSYPREETQYF
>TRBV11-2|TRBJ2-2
CASSIRQSDREGAGELFF
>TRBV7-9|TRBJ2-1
CASSSPTSANEQFF
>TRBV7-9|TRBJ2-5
CASSLTTGRQETQYF
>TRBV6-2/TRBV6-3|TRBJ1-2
CASSTTPSRYTF
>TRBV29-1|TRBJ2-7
CSVEFRDYEQYF
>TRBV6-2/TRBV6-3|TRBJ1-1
CASSRQGASTEAFF
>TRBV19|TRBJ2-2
CASGLPSAGGELFF
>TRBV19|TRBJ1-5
CASSKSNQPQHF
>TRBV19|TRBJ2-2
CTSTPRGGRASLTGELFF
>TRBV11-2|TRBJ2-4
CASSLALAKNIQYF
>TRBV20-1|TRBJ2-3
CSALGARTEGGPDTQYF
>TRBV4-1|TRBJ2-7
CASSPTGRSYEQYF
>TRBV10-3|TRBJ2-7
CAISEDRAEQYF
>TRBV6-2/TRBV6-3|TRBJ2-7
CASSYSDYEQYF
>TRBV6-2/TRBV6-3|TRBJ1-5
CASSYSGRQDQPQHF
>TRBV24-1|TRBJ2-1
CATSDSQDPREQFF
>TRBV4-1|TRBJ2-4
CASSQSDRVKNIQYF
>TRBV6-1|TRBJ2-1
CASSERVTYNEQFF